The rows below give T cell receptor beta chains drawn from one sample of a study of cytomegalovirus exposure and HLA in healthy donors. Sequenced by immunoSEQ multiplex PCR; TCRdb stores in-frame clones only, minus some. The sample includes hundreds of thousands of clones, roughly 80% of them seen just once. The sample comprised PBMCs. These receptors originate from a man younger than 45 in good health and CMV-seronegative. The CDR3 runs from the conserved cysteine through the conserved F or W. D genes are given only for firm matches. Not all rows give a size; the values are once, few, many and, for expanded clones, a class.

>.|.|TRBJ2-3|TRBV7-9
TGTGCCAGCAGCCCCCTACCTCGCACAGATACGCAGTATTTT
CASSPLPRTDTQYF
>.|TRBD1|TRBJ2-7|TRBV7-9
TGTGCCAGCAGCTATGAACCGGGACAGGGATCCAACGAGCAGTACTTC
CASSYEPGQGSNEQYF
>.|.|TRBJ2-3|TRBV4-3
TGCGCCAGCAGCCAAGTCCGACAGGGGAGGGGCACAGATACGCAGTATTTT
CASSQVRQGRGTDTQYF
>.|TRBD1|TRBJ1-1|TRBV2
TGTGCCAGCAGACGGTCGGGACAGGGGAACACTGAAGCTTTCTTT
CASRRSGQGNTEAFF
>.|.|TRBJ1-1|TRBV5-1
TGCGCCAGCAGCCCCTTGGCTTTGGCAGGGGAAGCTTTCTTT
CASSPLALAGEAFF
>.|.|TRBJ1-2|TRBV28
TGTGCCAGCAGTTTTGGCTCCAACTATGGCTACACCTTC
CASSFGSNYGYTF
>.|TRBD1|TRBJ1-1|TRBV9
TGTGCCAGCAGCGGTACCGGGACAGACACTGAAGCTTTCTTT
CASSGTGTDTEAFF
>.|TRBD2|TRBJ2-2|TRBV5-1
TGCGCCAGCAGCTGGGGACTAGCGGAGCTCACCGGGGAGCTGTTTTTT
CASSWGLAELTGELFF
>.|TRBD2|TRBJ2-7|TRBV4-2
TGTGCCAGCAGCCAAGAAGCTAGCGGGGAATACGAGCAGTACTTC
CASSQEASGEYEQYF
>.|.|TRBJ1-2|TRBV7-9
TGTGCCAGCACCTCCGGGGTCTCTAACTATGGCTACACCTTC
CASTSGVSNYGYTF
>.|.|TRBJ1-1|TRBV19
TGTGCCAGTAGTAATTGGCGACAGAAGAACACTGAAGCTTTCTTT
CASSNWRQKNTEAFF
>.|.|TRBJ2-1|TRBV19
TGTGCCAGTAGAAGACGGGGGACCTACAATGAGCAGTTCTTC
CASRRRGTYNEQFF
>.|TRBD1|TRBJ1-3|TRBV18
TGTGCCAGCTCACTCTGGACAGGCTCTGGAAACACCATATATTTT
CASSLWTGSGNTIYF
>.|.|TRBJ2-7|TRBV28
TGTGCCAGCAGTTTACCACTGAATAGAGAGCAGTACTTC
CASSLPLNREQYF
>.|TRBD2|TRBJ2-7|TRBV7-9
TGTGCCAGCAGCTTACTGGTAGCGGGGTCTTACGAGCAGTACTTC
CASSLLVAGSYEQYF
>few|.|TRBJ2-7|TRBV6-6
TGTGCCAGCAGTACGACATTCTCCTACGAGCAGTACTTC
CASSTTFSYEQYF
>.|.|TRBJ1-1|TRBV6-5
TGTGCCAGCAGTTACGAGATGAACACTGAAGCTTTCTTT
CASSYEMNTEAFF
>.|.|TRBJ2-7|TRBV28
TGTGCCGACCTGGGCGGGTACGAGCAGTACTTC
CADLGGYEQYF
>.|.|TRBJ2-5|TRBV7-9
TGTGCCAGCAGCTTAGACGGGGAAGAGACCCAGTACTTC
CASSLDGEETQYF
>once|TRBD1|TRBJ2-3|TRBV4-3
TGCGCCAGCAGCCAAGATCCCGGGACAGCTTTAGATACGCAGTATTTT
CASSQDPGTALDTQYF
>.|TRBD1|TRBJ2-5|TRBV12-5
TGTGCTAGTGGTACGGGACAGGGAAGGCAAGAGACCCAGTACTTC
CASGTGQGRQETQYF
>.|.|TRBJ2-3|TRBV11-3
TGTGCCAGCAGCCGGGGGGATACGCAGTATTTT
CASSRGDTQYF
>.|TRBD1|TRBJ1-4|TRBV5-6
TGTGCCAGCAGCTTGCAGGGGGCGGGGGAAAAACTGTTTTTT
CASSLQGAGEKLFF
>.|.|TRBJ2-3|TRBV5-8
TGTGCCAGCAGCTTGCTATTTGGGCAGGGCGGCACAGATACGCAGTATTTT
CASSLLFGQGGTDTQYF
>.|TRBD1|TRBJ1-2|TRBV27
TGTGCCAGCAGTTTATCGGACAGGGGAAACTATGGCTACACCTTC
CASSLSDRGNYGYTF
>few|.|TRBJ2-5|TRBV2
TGTGCCAGCAGGGGGGCAGGGGTAGGTCGGGAGACCCAGTACTTC
CASRGAGVGRETQYF
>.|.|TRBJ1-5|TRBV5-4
TGTGCCAGCAGCTCGTGGGACAAACGCAATCAGCCCCAGCATTTT
CASSSWDKRNQPQHF
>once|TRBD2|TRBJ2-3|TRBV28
TGTGCCAGCAGTTTGAGGCGGGGGGCCCGATATAGCACAGATACGCAGTATTTT
CASSLRRGARYSTDTQYF
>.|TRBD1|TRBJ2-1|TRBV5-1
TGCGCCAGCAGCTCGTTGACCGGGACAGGGCCGAATGAGCAGTTCTTC
CASSSLTGTGPNEQFF